Each of the 7 T cell receptor beta chains below was sequenced from the same sample in a study of T-cell memory formation after mild COVID-19. In TCRdb, the 5' RACE reads were re-called with MiXCR into one record per CDR3 protein. The sample carries over 11,000 distinct CDR3 sequences, approximately 19% recorded once. Sequenced: PBMCs or a T cell subset sorted from them (not recorded which). The receptors stem from an adult woman who had mild COVID-19 (a few samples of this study predate the infection). Cell type and time point are not known.

This clonotype was counted at least ten times. The rearrangement uses TRBV19 and TRBJ1-5; D ambiguous. Looked up from germline, CDR1 is LNHDA and CDR2 is SQIVND (reference sequence). This CDR3 is built from 16 residues. Trimming removed 4 bases from V and 2 bases from J, with 15 bases in between. This CDR3 reads CASSRVGPGGNQPQHF. CDR3 sequence (DNA): TGTGCCAGTAGTAGAGTAGGACCAGGTGGCAATCAGCCCCAGCATTTT.

This clonotype was counted ten times or more. This rearrangement joins TRBV7-7 to TRBJ2-1; D is unclear. This CDR3 is 16 amino acids long. Trimming shortened V by 5 bases and J by 0 bases, and 14 bases separated the two germline ends. Germline assignment: CDR1 SSHAT and CDR2 FNYEAQ (reference sequence). The CDR3 DNA is TGTGCCAGCAGCCCCAGCACTCTTGGCTCCTACAATGAGCAGTTCTTC. Amino acids: CASSPSTLGSYNEQFF.

There are many counts of this clonotype. This sequence joins TRBV7-9 and TRBJ2-7; possibly TRBD2 for D (6 bases). V was shortened by 5 bases and J by 3 bases, with 17 bases between the two germline ends. CDR1 is SEHNR and CDR2 is FQNEAQ in the germline V gene (reference sequence). This CDR3 is 15 amino acids long. This chain's CDR3 is CASSTITGTDYEQYF. Written as DNA, the CDR3 is TGTGCCAGCAGCACAATAACCGGGACTGACTACGAGCAGTACTTC.

The chain has TRBV7-2 and TRBJ2-7, with TRBD1 matching over 10 bases. CDR1 is SGHTA, CDR2 FQGNSA, per germline. J gave up 6 bases and V 4 bases, and 3 bases lay outside the gene matches. The length of the CDR3 is 13 residues. CDR3 residues: CASSSRDRGEQYF. CDR3 in DNA: TGTGCCAGCAGCTCCCGGGACAGGGGCGAGCAGTACTTC.

Many counts were recorded for this clonotype. J is TRBJ1-1 and V is TRBV18, with TRBD1 as a possible D gene (5 bases). Germline V gives CDR1 KGHSH, CDR2 LQKENI. V lost 4 bases and J lost 4, with 16 bases in between. The CDR3 length is 15 residues. In nucleotides, the CDR3 is TGTGCCAGCTCACGGTCCGGGACCGAGGGCACTGAAGCTTTCTTT. Protein: CASSRSGTEGTEAFF.

In its sample, this clonotype was seen many times. The chain couples TRBV7-9 to TRBJ2-7; TRBD1 might be the D (6 bases). The CDR3 covers 14 residues. The ends were cut back, 3 bases at V and 0 bases at J, with 9 bases in the middle. CDR1 and CDR2 (germline): SEHNR, FQNEAQ (reference sequence). CDR3 sequence reads: CASSFLDSSYEQYF. CDR3 nucleotides: TGTGCCAGCAGCTTTCTGGACAGCTCCTACGAGCAGTACTTC.

This clonotype has a count of ten or more. The J gene is TRBJ2-7, the V gene TRBV7-3, with D perhaps being TRBD1 or TRBD2 (6 bases each). Germline loops: CDR1 SGHTA, CDR2 FQGTGA. CDR3 length: 15 amino acids. The germline V and J ends were trimmed by 0 bases and 4 bases, with 13 bases remaining between them. CDR3 loop: CASSLTGASVYEQYF. The DNA for the CDR3 is TGTGCCAGCAGCTTAACGGGGGCTAGCGTATACGAGCAGTACTTC.